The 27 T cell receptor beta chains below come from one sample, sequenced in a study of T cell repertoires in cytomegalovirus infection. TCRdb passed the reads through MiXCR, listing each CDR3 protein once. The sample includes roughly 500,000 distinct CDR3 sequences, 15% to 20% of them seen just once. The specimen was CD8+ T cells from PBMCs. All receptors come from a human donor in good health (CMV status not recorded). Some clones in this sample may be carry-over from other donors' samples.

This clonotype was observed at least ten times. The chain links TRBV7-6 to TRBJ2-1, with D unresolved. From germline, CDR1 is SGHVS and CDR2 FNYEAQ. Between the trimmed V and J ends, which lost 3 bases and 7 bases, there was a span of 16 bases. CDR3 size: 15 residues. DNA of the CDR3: TGTGCCAGCAGCTTCGGACCCTCGGAAAGGAATGAGCAGTTCTTC. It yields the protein CASSFGPSERNEQFF. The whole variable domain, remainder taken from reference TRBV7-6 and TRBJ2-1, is GAGVSQSPRYKVTKRGQDVALRCDPISGHVSLYWYRQALGQGPEFLTYFNYEAQQDKSGLPNDRFSAERPEGSISTLTIQRTEQRDSAMYRCASSFGPSERNEQFFGPGTRLTVL.

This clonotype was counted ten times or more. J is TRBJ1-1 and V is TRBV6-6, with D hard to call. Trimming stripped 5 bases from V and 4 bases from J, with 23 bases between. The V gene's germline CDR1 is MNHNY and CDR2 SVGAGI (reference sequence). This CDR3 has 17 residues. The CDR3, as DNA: TGTGCCAGCAGTCGCGGCGCCAGAAACTCGGCCGGCACTGAAGCTTTCTTT. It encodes CASSRGARNSAGTEAFF.

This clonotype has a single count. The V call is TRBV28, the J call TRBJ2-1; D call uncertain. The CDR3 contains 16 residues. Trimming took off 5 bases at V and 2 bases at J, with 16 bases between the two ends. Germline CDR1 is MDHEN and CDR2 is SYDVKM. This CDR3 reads CASSPVPARTYNEQFF. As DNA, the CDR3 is TGTGCCAGCAGTCCCGTCCCCGCCCGCACCTACAATGAGCAGTTCTTC.

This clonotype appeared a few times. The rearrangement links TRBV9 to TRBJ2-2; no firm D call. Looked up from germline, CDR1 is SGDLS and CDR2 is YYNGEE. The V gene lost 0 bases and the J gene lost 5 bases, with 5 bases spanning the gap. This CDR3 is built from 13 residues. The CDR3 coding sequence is TGTGCCAGCAGCGTAGCCTATACCGGGGAGCTGTTTTTT. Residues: CASSVAYTGELFF.

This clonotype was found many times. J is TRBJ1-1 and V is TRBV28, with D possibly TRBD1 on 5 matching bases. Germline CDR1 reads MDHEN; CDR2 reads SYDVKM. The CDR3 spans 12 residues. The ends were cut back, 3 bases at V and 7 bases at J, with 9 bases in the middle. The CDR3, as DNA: TGTGCCAGCAGTTTGGGGGGGAATGAAGCTTTCTTT. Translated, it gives CASSLGGNEAFF.

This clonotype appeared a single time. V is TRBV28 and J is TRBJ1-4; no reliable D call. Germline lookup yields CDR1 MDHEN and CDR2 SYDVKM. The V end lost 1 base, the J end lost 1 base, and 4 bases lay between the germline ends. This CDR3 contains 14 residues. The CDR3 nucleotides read TGTGCCAGCAGTTTATACAGAACTAATGAAAAACTGTTTTTT. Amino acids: CASSLYRTNEKLFF.

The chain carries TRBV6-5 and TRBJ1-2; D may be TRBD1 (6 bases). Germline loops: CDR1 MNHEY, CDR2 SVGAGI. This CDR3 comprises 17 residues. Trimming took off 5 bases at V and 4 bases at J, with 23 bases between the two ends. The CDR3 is CASSHGRYLQGIYGYTF. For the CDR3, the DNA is TGTGCCAGCAGTCATGGAAGGTATTTGCAGGGGATCTATGGCTACACCTTC.

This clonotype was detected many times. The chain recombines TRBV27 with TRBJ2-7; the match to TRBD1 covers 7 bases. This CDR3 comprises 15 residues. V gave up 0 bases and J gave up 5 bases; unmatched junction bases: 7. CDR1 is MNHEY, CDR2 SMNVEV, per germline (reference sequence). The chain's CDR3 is CASSLSTGRVDEQYF. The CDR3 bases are TGTGCCAGCAGTTTATCGACAGGGCGGGTTGACGAGCAGTACTTC.

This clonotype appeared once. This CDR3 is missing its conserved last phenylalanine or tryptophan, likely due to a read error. The CDR3 loop is CASSVRMRGNQPQHY. In DNA form, the CDR3 reads TGTGCCAGCAGTGTTAGGATGAGGGGCAATCAGCCCCAGCATTAT. This chain links TRBV7-8 with TRBJ1-5, with D hard to call. The CDR3 runs to 15 residues. Trimming took off 6 bases at V and 2 bases at J, with 14 bases between the two ends. Germline V gene sequence: CDR1 SGHVS, CDR2 FQNEAQ.

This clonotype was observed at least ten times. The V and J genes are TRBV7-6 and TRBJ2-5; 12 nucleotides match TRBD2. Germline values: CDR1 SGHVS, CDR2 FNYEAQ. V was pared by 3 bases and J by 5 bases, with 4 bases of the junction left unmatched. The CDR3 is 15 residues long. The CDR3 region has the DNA TGTGCCAGCAGCTTGACTAGCGGGGGTGGGGAGACCCAGTACTTC. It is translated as CASSLTSGGGETQYF. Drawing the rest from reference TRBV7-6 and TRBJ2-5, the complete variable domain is GAGVSQSPRYKVTKRGQDVALRCDPISGHVSLYWYRQALGQGPEFLTYFNYEAQQDKSGLPNDRFSAERPEGSISTLTIQRTEQRDSAMYRCASSLTSGGGETQYFGPGTRLLVL.

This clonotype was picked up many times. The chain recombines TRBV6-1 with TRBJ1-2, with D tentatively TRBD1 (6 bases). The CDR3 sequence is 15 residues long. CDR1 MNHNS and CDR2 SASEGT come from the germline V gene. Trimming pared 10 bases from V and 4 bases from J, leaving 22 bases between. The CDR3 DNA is TGTGCCACCTCAGGGGCTTCTCCAGTTACCTATGGCTACACCTTC. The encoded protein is CATSGASPVTYGYTF.

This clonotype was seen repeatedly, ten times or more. The CDR3 here is CASSPTGGTMGYEQYF. CDR3 nucleotides: TGTGCCAGCAGCCCGACCGGAGGTACCATGGGGTACGAGCAGTACTTC. V gene TRBV7-9 combines with J gene TRBJ2-7, with D possibly being TRBD2 (5 bases). V lost 5 bases to trimming and J lost 4 bases, with 21 bases between them. CDR3 length equals 16 residues. Per the germline V gene, CDR1 is SEHNR and CDR2 is FQNEAQ (reference sequence).

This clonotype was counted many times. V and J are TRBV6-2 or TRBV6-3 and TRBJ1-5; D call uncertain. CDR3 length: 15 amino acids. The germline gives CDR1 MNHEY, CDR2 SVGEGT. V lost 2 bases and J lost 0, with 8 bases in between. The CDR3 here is CASSYRRYSNQPQHF. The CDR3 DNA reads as TGTGCCAGCAGTTACCGGAGGTATAGCAATCAGCCCCAGCATTTT.

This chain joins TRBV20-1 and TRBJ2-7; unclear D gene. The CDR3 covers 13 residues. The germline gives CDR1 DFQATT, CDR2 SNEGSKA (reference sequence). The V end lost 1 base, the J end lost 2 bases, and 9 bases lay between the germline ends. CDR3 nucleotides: TGCAGTGCTAGAGGTACCGGTACCTACGAGCAGTACTTC. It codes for CSARGTGTYEQYF.

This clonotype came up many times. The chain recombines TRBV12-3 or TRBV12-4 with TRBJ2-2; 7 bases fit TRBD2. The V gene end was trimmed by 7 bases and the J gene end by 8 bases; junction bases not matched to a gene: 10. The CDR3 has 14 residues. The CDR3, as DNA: TGTGCCAGCACCCTGGGAGGGGATAAGGGGGAGCTGTTTTTT. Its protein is CASTLGGDKGELFF.

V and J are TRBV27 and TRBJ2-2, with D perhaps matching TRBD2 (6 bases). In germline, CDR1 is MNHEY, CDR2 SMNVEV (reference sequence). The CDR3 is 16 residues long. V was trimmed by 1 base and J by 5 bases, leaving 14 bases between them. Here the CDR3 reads CASSLYGRMETGELFF. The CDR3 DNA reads TGTGCCAGCAGTTTATACGGGAGAATGGAAACCGGGGAGCTGTTTTTT.

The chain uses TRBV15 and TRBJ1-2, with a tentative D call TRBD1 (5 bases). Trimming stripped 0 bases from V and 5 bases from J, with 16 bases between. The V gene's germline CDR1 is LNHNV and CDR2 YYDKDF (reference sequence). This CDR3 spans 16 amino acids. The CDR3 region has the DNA TGTGCCACCAGCAGAGACGAACTCAGGGCGGGATATGGCTACACCTTC. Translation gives CATSRDELRAGYGYTF.

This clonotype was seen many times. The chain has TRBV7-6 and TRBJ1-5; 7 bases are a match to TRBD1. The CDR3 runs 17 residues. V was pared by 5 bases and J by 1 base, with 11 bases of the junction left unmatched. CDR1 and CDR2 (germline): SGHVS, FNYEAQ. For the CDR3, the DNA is TGTGCCAGCAGCCCCGATTCCGAGGACAGGAGCAATCAGCCCCAGCATTTT. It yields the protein CASSPDSEDRSNQPQHF.

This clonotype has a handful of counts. The DNA of the CDR3 is TGCGCCAGCAGCCAGGGCGGACTAGCGGGGGGGTCTCCCGGGGAGCTGTTTTTT. This gives the protein CASSQGGLAGGSPGELFF. This rearrangement joins TRBV4-1 to TRBJ2-2; 15 nucleotides align to TRBD2. With V trimmed by 3 bases and J by 6 bases, 8 bases remained unmatched. Per the germline V gene, CDR1 is MGHRA and CDR2 is YSYEKL. The CDR3 extends over 18 amino acids.

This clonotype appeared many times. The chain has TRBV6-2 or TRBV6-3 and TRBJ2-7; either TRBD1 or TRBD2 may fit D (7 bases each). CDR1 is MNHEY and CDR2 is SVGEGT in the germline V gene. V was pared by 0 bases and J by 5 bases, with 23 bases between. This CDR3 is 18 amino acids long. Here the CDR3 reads CASSYSDPRQGAGHEQYF. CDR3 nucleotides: TGTGCCAGCAGTTACTCCGACCCGCGACAGGGAGCGGGACACGAGCAGTACTTC.

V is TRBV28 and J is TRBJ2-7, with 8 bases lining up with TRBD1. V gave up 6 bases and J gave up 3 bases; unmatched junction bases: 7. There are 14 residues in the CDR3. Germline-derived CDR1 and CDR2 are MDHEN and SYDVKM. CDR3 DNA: TGTGCCAGCAGCCCCTGGGACAGGAACTACGAGCAGTACTTC. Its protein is CASSPWDRNYEQYF.

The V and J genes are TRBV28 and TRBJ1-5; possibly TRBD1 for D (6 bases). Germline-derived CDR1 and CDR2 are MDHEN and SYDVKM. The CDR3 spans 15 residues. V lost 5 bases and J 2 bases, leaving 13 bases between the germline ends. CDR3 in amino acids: CASSPRGRGNQPQHF. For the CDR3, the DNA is TGTGCCAGCAGTCCCAGGGGCAGGGGCAATCAGCCCCAGCATTTT. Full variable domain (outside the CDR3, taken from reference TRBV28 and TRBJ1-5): DVKVTQSSRYLVKRTGEKVFLECVQDMDHENMFWYRQDPGLGLRLIYFSYDVKMKEKGDIPEGYSVSREKKERFSLILESASTNQTSMYLCASSPRGRGNQPQHFGDGTRLSIL.

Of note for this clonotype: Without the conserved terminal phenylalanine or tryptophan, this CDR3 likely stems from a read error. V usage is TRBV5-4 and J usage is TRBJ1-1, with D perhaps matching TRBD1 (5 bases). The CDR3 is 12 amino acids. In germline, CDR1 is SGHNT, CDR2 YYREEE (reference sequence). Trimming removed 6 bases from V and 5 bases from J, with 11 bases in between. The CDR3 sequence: CASTLGGTEAFL. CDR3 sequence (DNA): TGTGCCAGCACTCTCGGGGGGACTGAAGCTTTCCTT.

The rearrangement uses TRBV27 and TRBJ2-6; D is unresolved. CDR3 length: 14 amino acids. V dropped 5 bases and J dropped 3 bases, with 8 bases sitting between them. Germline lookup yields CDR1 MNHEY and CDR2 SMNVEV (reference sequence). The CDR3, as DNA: TGTGCCAGCAGTAGTAGCATTGGGGCCAACGTCCTGACTTTC. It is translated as CASSSSIGANVLTF.

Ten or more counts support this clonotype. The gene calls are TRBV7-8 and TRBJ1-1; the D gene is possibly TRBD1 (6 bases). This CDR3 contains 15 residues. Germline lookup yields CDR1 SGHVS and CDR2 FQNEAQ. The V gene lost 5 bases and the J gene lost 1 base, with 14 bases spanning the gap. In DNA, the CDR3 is TGTGCCAGCAGCCCAGGTCTGGGGGCGAACACTGAAGCTTTCTTT. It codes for CASSPGLGANTEAFF.

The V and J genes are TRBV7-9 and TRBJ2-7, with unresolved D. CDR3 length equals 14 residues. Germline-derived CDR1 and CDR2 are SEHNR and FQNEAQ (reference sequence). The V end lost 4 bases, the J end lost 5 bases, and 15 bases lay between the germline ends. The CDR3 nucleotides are TGTGCCAGCAGCTCCCCCGGCCTTCGCCACGAGCAGTACTTC. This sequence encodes CASSSPGLRHEQYF.

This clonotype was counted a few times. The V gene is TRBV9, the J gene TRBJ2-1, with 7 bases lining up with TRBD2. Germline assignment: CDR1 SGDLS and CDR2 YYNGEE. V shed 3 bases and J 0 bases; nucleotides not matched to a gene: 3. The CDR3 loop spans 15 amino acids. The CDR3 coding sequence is TGTGCCAGCAGCGGGGACTATAACTCCTACAATGAGCAGTTCTTC. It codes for CASSGDYNSYNEQFF.